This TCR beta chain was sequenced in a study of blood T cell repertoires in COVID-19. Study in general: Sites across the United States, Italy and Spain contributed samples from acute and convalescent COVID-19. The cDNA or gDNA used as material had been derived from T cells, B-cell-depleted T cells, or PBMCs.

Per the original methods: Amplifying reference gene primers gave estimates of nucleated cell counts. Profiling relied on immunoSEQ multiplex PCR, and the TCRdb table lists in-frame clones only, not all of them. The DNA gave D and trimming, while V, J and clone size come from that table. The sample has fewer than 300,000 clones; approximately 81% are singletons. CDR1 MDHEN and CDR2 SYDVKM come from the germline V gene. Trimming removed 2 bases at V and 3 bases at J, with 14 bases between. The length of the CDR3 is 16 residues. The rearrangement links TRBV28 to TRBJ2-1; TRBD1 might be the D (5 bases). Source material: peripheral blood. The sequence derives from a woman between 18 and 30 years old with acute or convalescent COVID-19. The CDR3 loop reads CASSLHQGDRYNEQFF. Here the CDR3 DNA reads TGTGCCAGCAGTTTACACCAGGGCGACCGCTACAATGAGCAGTTCTTC.